The 5 T cell receptor beta chains reported below all come from one sample, sequenced in a study of chronic HIV infection and antiretroviral therapy. TCRdb fed the 5' RACE reads into MiXCR, producing one record per CDR3 protein. The table shows roughly 50,000 distinct CDR3 sequences, with 19% occurring only once. The sample consisted of peripheral blood. The source is an adult who had HIV and had not received antiretroviral therapy, or was an uninfected healthy control (not recorded which).

V gene TRBV5-1 combines with J gene TRBJ1-4; no firm D call. Germline V gene sequence: CDR1 SGHRS, CDR2 YFSETQ. The V end was cut by 5 bases, the J end by 7 bases, with 18 bases between. There are 15 residues in the CDR3. The CDR3 is CASRSFRSGGEKLFF. DNA of the CDR3: TGCGCCAGCAGATCGTTCCGGTCAGGTGGTGAAAAACTGTTTTTT.

This clonotype was counted only a few times. J is TRBJ2-1 and V is TRBV29-1, with D perhaps matching TRBD1 (6 bases). V was trimmed by 0 bases and J by 8 bases, leaving 14 bases between them. CDR3 length: 14 residues. The germline V gene encodes CDR1 SQVTM and CDR2 ANQGSEA. This CDR3 is CSVEDGNRVDEQFF. The CDR3 DNA sequence: TGCAGCGTTGAAGATGGCAACAGGGTGGATGAGCAGTTCTTC.

The CDR3 DNA reads as TGCGCCAGCAGCTGGAAACTAGCGGAGGGGTCAGATACGCAGTATTTT. It translates to CASSWKLAEGSDTQYF. This chain links TRBV5-1 with TRBJ2-3, with 8 bases identical to TRBD2. The germline V gene has CDR1 SGHRS and CDR2 YFSETQ. V was clipped by 3 bases and J by 4 bases; unmatched bases: 10. The CDR3 contains 16 residues.

V and J are TRBV20-1 and TRBJ2-5; D is ambiguous. CDR1 is DFQATT and CDR2 is SNEGSKA in the germline V gene (reference sequence). This CDR3 is 12 amino acids long. V dropped 4 bases and J dropped 1 base, with 7 bases sitting between them. The CDR3 region has the DNA TGCAGTGCTACTAACAGCCAAGAGACCCAGTACTTC. Its translation is CSATNSQETQYF.

This clonotype was seen a few times. The rearrangement links TRBV20-1 to TRBJ2-5; D possibly corresponds to TRBD2 (6 bases). V gave up 8 bases and J gave up 1 base, with 14 bases separating them. The CDR3 is made up of 13 amino acids. The germline V gene encodes CDR1 DFQATT and CDR2 SNEGSKA (reference sequence). The CDR3 coding sequence is TGCAGTACTTACGCTAGCGCCCAAGAGACCCAGTACTTC. It is translated as CSTYASAQETQYF.